This T cell receptor beta chain was obtained from a study of blood T cells in healthy people across ages. The germline V gene encodes CDR1 SGHRS and CDR2 YFSETQ. This CDR3 region has 15 residues. Trimming removed 1 base from V and 2 bases from J, with 9 bases in between. A second about 6 to 12 cycle PCR used barcoded and J-beta primers. Unique molecular identifiers of 12 random nucleotides labeled each cDNA. TCRdb processed the 5' RACE reads anew with MiXCR; each CDR3 protein has one entry. The table shows around 870,000 distinct CDR3 sequences, with 25% to 30% occurring only once. The chain joins TRBV5-1 to TRBJ2-2; maybe TRBD2 (7 bases). This receptor was obtained from an elderly woman in good health. Material for sequencing was blood. The CDR3 here is CASSLTGGNTGELFF. CDR3 DNA sequence: TGCGCCAGCAGCTTGACGGGGGGCAACACCGGGGAGCTGTTTTTT.